This TCR beta chain emerged from a study of cytomegalovirus exposure and HLA in healthy donors. Study conclusions and caveats: Sequencing artifact likely explains a cluster of highly shared sequence variants. Some TCR beta chains (about 170 of them) were listed as cytomegalovirus-associated. According to an earlier analysis, most TCR beta V segments yielded productive rearrangements about 90% or about 30% of the time.

The PCR had 60 Vbeta and 13 Jbeta primers. Generated by immunoSEQ multiplex PCR, the TCRdb table keeps only in-frame clones and is missing some. The sample lists 150,000 to 200,000 clones, about 72% occurring once. This clone was found a few times. No antigen is known for it. The CDR3 length is 17 residues. V was pared by 3 bases and J by 4 bases, with 14 bases of the junction left unmatched. CDR1 SGHRS and CDR2 YFSETQ come from the germline V gene. The clonotype was recovered from a girl aged 5 to 17 in good health and CMV-seronegative. The specimen was PBMCs. V and J are TRBV5-1 and TRBJ1-1, with 8 bases identical to TRBD1. CDR3 residues: CASSYTQGDIWSTEAFF. As DNA, the CDR3 is TGCGCCAGCAGCTACACACAGGGGGATATCTGGAGCACTGAAGCTTTCTTT.